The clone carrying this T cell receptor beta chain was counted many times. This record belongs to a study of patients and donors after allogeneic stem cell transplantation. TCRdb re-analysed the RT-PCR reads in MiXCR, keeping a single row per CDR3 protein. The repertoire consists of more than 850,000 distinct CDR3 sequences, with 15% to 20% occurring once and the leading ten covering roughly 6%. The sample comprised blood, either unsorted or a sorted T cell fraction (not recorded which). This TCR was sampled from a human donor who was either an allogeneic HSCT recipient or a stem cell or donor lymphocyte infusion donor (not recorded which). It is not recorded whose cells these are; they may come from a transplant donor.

CDR3 sequence reads: CSAQDGGYTF. The CDR3 nucleotides read TGCAGTGCCCAGGACGGGGGCTACACCTTC. The gene calls are TRBV20-1 and TRBJ1-2; D uncertain. V was pared by 6 bases and J by 8 bases, with 10 bases between. The CDR3 sequence is 10 residues long. Germline CDR1 is DFQATT and CDR2 is SNEGSKA (reference sequence).